Listed below are T cell receptor beta chains from one sample, sequenced in a study of glioma-infiltrating T cells after dendritic cell vaccination. Libraries were prepared by immunoSEQ multiplex PCR; TCRdb keeps only in-frame clonotypes and omits some of them. The sample includes 100,000 or so clones, 80% seen only once; the top ten take 5% to 7%. Sequenced material: blood, taken after dendritic cell vaccination. The origin of the receptors is a human donor with glioblastoma. Each CDR3 is given with its conserved first and last residue. A D gene is named only where the DNA matches it firmly. The listing skips clone size in some rows; elsewhere it reads once, few, many or a size class.

TRBJ2-7 | 15 | NA | NA | TRBV6-5 | TGTGCCAGCAGTTACTCGAAGGGGAACAGGGTCGAGCAGTACTTC | CASSYSKGNRVEQYF
TRBJ2-1 | 16 | NA | TRBD2 | TRBV9 | TGTGCCAGCAGCGCGATCCGGGAGGGCCCACCAAAGGAGCAGTTCTTC | CASSAIREGPPKEQFF
TRBJ2-3 | 18 | NA | TRBD2 | TRBV4-1 | TGCGCCAGCAGCCAGAAAACTACTAGCGGGAGATTACCAGATACGCAGTATTTT | CASSQKTTSGRLPDTQYF
TRBJ2-2 | 16 | NA | TRBD1 | TRBV5-6 | TGTGCCAGCAGCTCGCGACTGACAGGGGGAACCGGGGAGCTGTTTTTT | CASSSRLTGGTGELFF
TRBJ2-5 | 13 | NA | TRBD1 | TRBV29-1 | TGCAGCGTTGAAGGAACAGGGGGAGAGACCCAGTACTTC | CSVEGTGGETQYF
TRBJ1-2 | 15 | NA | NA | TRBV18 | TGTGCCAGCTCACCCAGCAGGGGATCGGACTATGGCTACACCTTC | CASSPSRGSDYGYTF
TRBJ2-7 | 14 | few | TRBD2 | TRBV27 | TGTGCCAGCAGTTCCCTAGCGGGGTTTTACGAGCAGTACTTC | CASSSLAGFYEQYF
TRBJ2-1 | 15 | NA | TRBD2 | TRBV5-1 | TGCGCCAGCAGCTTGAGCGGGGGGACCCACAATGAGCAGTTCTTC | CASSLSGGTHNEQFF
TRBJ1-2 | 15 | NA | TRBD1 | TRBV7-2 | TGTGCCAGCAGCTTCATTGGACAGGGGGCAGGGGGCTACACCTTC | CASSFIGQGAGGYTF
TRBJ2-5 | 17 | NA | TRBD1 | TRBV19 | TGTGCCAGTAGTATTAGACGGGACAGGGTTTATGAGGAGACCCAGTACTTC | CASSIRRDRVYEETQYF
TRBJ2-7 | 13 | NA | NA | TRBV10-3 | TGTGCCATCAGTGTCGGGGTAAACTACGAGCAGTACTTC | CAISVGVNYEQYF
TRBJ2-5 | 16 | NA | TRBD1 | TRBV19 | TGTGCCAGTAGTCGGGCAGGGGGCGAGTCTGGTGAGACCCAGTACTTC | CASSRAGGESGETQYF
TRBJ2-2 | 16 | few | TRBD2 | TRBV9 | TGTGCCAGCAGCGTAGAGACTAGCGCCCAGACCGGGGAGCTGTTTTTT | CASSVETSAQTGELFF
TRBJ2-5 | 14 | NA | NA | TRBV6-5 | TGTGCCAGCAGCCTCAACTCGCCCGGGGAGACCCAGTACTTC | CASSLNSPGETQYF
TRBJ1-1 | 12 | NA | NA | TRBV27 | TGTGCCAGCAGGTCCGTAAACACTGAAGCTTTCTTT | CASRSVNTEAFF
TRBJ1-1 | 17 | NA | NA | TRBV18 | TGTGCCAGCTCACCCCTCCCTATCGGGTCAGTCGGCACTGAAGCTTTCTTT | CASSPLPIGSVGTEAFF
TRBJ1-5 | 17 | NA | NA | TRBV28 | TGTGCCACCAAGGGTACGGCGGGTTTTAATAGCAATCAGCCCCAGCATTTT | CATKGTAGFNSNQPQHF
TRBJ1-6 | 14 | NA | NA | TRBV10-2 | TGCGCCAGCAGTGAAGTGGGGGCTGGATCACCCCTCCACTTT | CASSEVGAGSPLHF
TRBJ1-1 | 13 | NA | NA | TRBV25-1 | TGTGCCAGCAGTGAATATGGCAGACTTGAAGCTTTCTTT | CASSEYGRLEAFF
TRBJ2-7 | 15 | NA | NA | TRBV7-8 | TGTGCCAGCAGCTTACTTGGCGGAGACTCCTACGAGCAGTACTTC | CASSLLGGDSYEQYF
TRBJ2-7 | 13 | NA | TRBD1 | TRBV5-1 | TGCGCCAGCAGCCCGGGACAGACCTACGAGCAGTACTTC | CASSPGQTYEQYF
TRBJ1-4 | 16 | NA | NA | TRBV6-5 | TGTGCCAGCAGTTACTCGATCCGGGCAACTAATGAAAAACTGTTTTTT | CASSYSIRATNEKLFF
TRBJ1-2 | 15 | NA | TRBD1 | TRBV5-6 | TGTGCCAGCAGCTTGGTGGCTACAGGGGTATATGGCTACACCTTC | CASSLVATGVYGYTF
TRBJ2-7 | 21 | NA | TRBD2 | TRBV27 | TGTGCCAGCGCCTCACCCGGGAGGGAGTTCCACCGAGCAAGGAATTACTACGAGCAGTACTTC | CASASPGREFHRARNYYEQYF
TRBJ1-1 | 15 | once | NA | TRBV2 | TGTGCCAGCAGTGAAGCTGGTCAGGGGCAACTCGAAGCTTTCTTT | CASSEAGQGQLEAFF
TRBJ1-2 | 16 | NA | TRBD1 | TRBV7-2 | TGTGCCAGCAGCCCCCCGCTCCAGGGGGCACGTGGAGGCTACACCTTC | CASSPPLQGARGGYTF
TRBJ1-4 | 12 | NA | NA | TRBV18 | TGTGCCAGCTCACCGGCGGATGAAAAACTGTTTTTT | CASSPADEKLFF
TRBJ2-2 | 12 | NA | NA | TRBV6-5 | TGTGCCAGCAGACAGGGACCCGGGGAGCTGTTTTTT | CASRQGPGELFF
TRBJ2-7 | 18 | NA | TRBD1 | TRBV14 | TGTGCCAGCAGCCAAGATATGCTCGGACAGGGTGATTCCTACGAGCAGTACTTC | CASSQDMLGQGDSYEQYF
TRBJ1-5 | 13 | NA | NA | TRBV6-1 | TGTGCCAGCAGTGATTCAGTGGTTCAGCCCCAGCATTTT | CASSDSVVQPQHF
TRBJ2-2 | 14 | few | NA | TRBV10-3 | TGTGCCATCAGTGAGAATTGGGAGGCGGGGGAGCTGTTTTTT | CAISENWEAGELFF